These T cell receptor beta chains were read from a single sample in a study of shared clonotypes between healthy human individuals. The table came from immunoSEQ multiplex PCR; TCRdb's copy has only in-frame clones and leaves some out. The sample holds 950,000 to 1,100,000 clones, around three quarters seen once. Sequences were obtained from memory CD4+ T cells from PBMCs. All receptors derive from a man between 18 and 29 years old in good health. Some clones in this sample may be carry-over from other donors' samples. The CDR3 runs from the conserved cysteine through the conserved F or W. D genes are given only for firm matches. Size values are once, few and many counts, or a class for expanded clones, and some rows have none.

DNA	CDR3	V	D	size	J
TGTGCCAGCTCACCGACAGGGTCCCGTAGGTCCTACGAGCAGTACTTC	CASSPTGSRRSYEQYF	TRBV18	TRBD1	-	TRBJ2-7
TGTGCCAGCAGTCGACCCGGGACACGGCGTATGAACACTGAAGCTTTCTTT	CASSRPGTRRMNTEAFF	TRBV28	-	-	TRBJ1-1
TGTGCCAGTGGGAGCGGGGCGAACACCGGGGAGCTGTTTTTT	CASGSGANTGELFF	TRBV19	TRBD2	-	TRBJ2-2
TGTGCCAGCAGCCGAAAGCTGGCTAGTGGATATTTTTACAATGAGCAGTTCTTC	CASSRKLASGYFYNEQFF	TRBV7-2	-	-	TRBJ2-1
TGTGCCAGCAGCTGGGCAGTAGGGGGCGACGAGCAGTACTTC	CASSWAVGGDEQYF	TRBV5-6	TRBD1	-	TRBJ2-7
TGTGCCAGCACGGGACAGGGCAACAATCAGCCCCAGCATTTT	CASTGQGNNQPQHF	TRBV28	TRBD1	-	TRBJ1-5
TGCGCCAGCAGAGAGCAGGGAGACTTTAACGAGCAGTACTTC	CASREQGDFNEQYF	TRBV5-1	-	-	TRBJ2-7
TGCGCCAGCATCCCCGGGACAGGGGGCAGGGACGAGCAGTACTTC	CASIPGTGGRDEQYF	TRBV5-1	TRBD1	-	TRBJ2-7
TGTGCCAGCAGTGAAATGGGAGCTTCACCCCTCCACTTT	CASSEMGASPLHF	TRBV25-1	-	-	TRBJ1-6
TGTGCCAGCAGCTTAGGGCAGGGTCTCTACAATGAGCAGTTCTTC	CASSLGQGLYNEQFF	TRBV7-2	-	-	TRBJ2-1
TGTGCCATCAGTGATGGGGGTTATGGCTACACCTTC	CAISDGGYGYTF	TRBV10-3	-	many	TRBJ1-2
TGTGCCAGCAACCCCCTTGGACAGAGATTTTACGAGCAGTACTTC	CASNPLGQRFYEQYF	TRBV11-2	-	-	TRBJ2-7
TGTGCCTGGAGCCTCGGGACAGTAGGAAATCAGCCCCAGCATTTT	CAWSLGTVGNQPQHF	TRBV30	TRBD1	-	TRBJ1-5
TGCGCCAGCAGCCAAGACTTATACGGAACCGGGGAGCTGTTTTTT	CASSQDLYGTGELFF	TRBV4-3	-	-	TRBJ2-2
TGTGCCAGCAGTGAATCGGGGTCTACCCAGCCCCAGCATTTT	CASSESGSTQPQHF	TRBV25-1	-	few	TRBJ1-5
TGTGCCAGCAGCCTGGGACCTTACCAAGAGACCCAGTACTTC	CASSLGPYQETQYF	TRBV11-3	-	-	TRBJ2-5
TGTGCCAGCTCATCCCCCGGGAGGGGGATAGAGTTTCAGTACTTC	CASSSPGRGIEFQYF	TRBV18	TRBD2	-	TRBJ2-7
TGTGCCAGCTCAGAGACTAGCCACACCGGGGAGCTGTTTTTT	CASSETSHTGELFF	TRBV18	TRBD2	-	TRBJ2-2
TGTGCCAGCTCACCACTCTTGGATCAGCCCCAGCATTTT	CASSPLLDQPQHF	TRBV18	-	few	TRBJ1-5
TGTGCCTCAGCCGGACTCACTAGCAATCAGCCCCAGCATTTT	CASAGLTSNQPQHF	TRBV30	-	-	TRBJ1-5
TGTGCCAGCAGCGTAGGACCCCAAGGGTTCTACAATGAGCAGTTCTTC	CASSVGPQGFYNEQFF	TRBV9	-	-	TRBJ2-1
TGTGCCAGCAGTGAAGCTTCGGGGTCAGGGTGGAATAGGGACACTGAAGCTTTCTTT	CASSEASGSGWNRDTEAFF	TRBV6-1	-	-	TRBJ1-1
TGTGCCAGCAGCCGGGGACAGGGAGGTGAGCCCCAGCATTTT	CASSRGQGGEPQHF	TRBV6-1	TRBD1	-	TRBJ1-5
TGTGCCAGCAGCTTGGCCGGGACAGCTAATTCACCCCTCCACTTT	CASSLAGTANSPLHF	TRBV5-4	TRBD1	once	TRBJ1-6
TGTGCCAGCAGTGTCTCGACACTATTGAACACTGAAGCTTTCTTT	CASSVSTLLNTEAFF	TRBV2	-	-	TRBJ1-1
TGCGCCAGCAGCTTGGAACCAACTATGTGGCGGGGGAACACTGAAGCTTTCTTT	CASSLEPTMWRGNTEAFF	TRBV5-1	-	once	TRBJ1-1
TGTGCCAGCAGTACCACGGGACAGGGAGGGTACAATGAGCAGTTCTTC	CASSTTGQGGYNEQFF	TRBV28	TRBD1	few	TRBJ2-1
TGTGCCAGCACCCCGGACAGGGGCTACGAGCAGTACTTC	CASTPDRGYEQYF	TRBV2	TRBD1	-	TRBJ2-7
TGTGCCAGCAGTCCCAGGACAGGGTACTACGAGCAGTACTTC	CASSPRTGYYEQYF	TRBV5-5	TRBD1	-	TRBJ2-7
TGCGCCAGCAGTCCCGGGACAGTCTATGGCTACACCTTC	CASSPGTVYGYTF	TRBV4-1	TRBD1	-	TRBJ1-2
TGTGCCAGCGTAGGTAGGTCCTACGAGCAGTACTTC	CASVGRSYEQYF	TRBV6-5	-	few	TRBJ2-7
TGCAGCGTTGAGACAGGCCAAATTATTGGCTACACCTTC	CSVETGQIIGYTF	TRBV29-1	-	many	TRBJ1-2
TGCAGCGCCCTAGCGGGAGATGAGACCCAGTACTTC	CSALAGDETQYF	TRBV29-1	TRBD2	-	TRBJ2-5
TGTGCCAGCAGTTTTAGGGCCCGGGAGACCCAGTACTTC	CASSFRARETQYF	TRBV27	-	-	TRBJ2-5
TGTGCCAGCAGCCCCGGACAGAACACCGGGGAGCTGTTTTTT	CASSPGQNTGELFF	TRBV11-3	-	-	TRBJ2-2
TGTGCCAGTAGCGTGGGACAGGGACCAGAGACCCAGTACTTC	CASSVGQGPETQYF	TRBV19	TRBD1	-	TRBJ2-5
TGCGCCAGCAGCCAGGACGGGACAGGGGGCTACAACACCTTC	CASSQDGTGGYNTF	TRBV4-1	TRBD1	-	TRBJ1-2
TGTGCCAGCAGCCCAATAGAGGGACAGGGGACGGGGGACACTGAAGCTTTCTTT	CASSPIEGQGTGDTEAFF	TRBV4-2	TRBD1	-	TRBJ1-1
TGTGCCAGCAGCTTCTCTAGCGGGGCCTACAATGAGCAGTTCTTC	CASSFSSGAYNEQFF	TRBV7-3	TRBD2	-	TRBJ2-1
TGTGCCAGCAGCCTAAACTCGAACACTGAAGCTTTCTTT	CASSLNSNTEAFF	TRBV6-5	-	-	TRBJ1-1
TGTGCCAGCAGCCGGGCCCAAGAGACCCAGTACTTC	CASSRAQETQYF	TRBV11-3	-	once	TRBJ2-5
TGTGCCAGCAGCGGGCTAGCGGGAGCTGGAGATACGCAGTATTTT	CASSGLAGAGDTQYF	TRBV7-6	TRBD2	once	TRBJ2-3
TGTGCCAGCACAGGGGCCTACGAGCAGTACTTC	CASTGAYEQYF	TRBV6-6	-	-	TRBJ2-7
TGTGCCAGCAGCTCTAGACCCGGATACGAGCAGTACTTC	CASSSRPGYEQYF	TRBV7-2	-	-	TRBJ2-7
TGTGCCAGCAGCAAAGTAGGGACAGGGGGCAGTCAGCCCCAGCATTTT	CASSKVGTGGSQPQHF	TRBV21-1	-	-	TRBJ1-5
TGCGCCAGCAGCTTTATGAGGGGGCGGAGTAACACTGAAGCTTTCTTT	CASSFMRGRSNTEAFF	TRBV5-1	TRBD1	few	TRBJ1-1
TGTGCCATCAGTGGGACGGGAAACACCATATATTTT	CAISGTGNTIYF	TRBV10-3	-	-	TRBJ1-3
TGTGCCAGCAGTTTATGGGCCCCTAATTATTATACCTACGAGCAGTACTTC	CASSLWAPNYYTYEQYF	TRBV27	-	-	TRBJ2-7
TGTGCCAGCAGTTTAAGGAAGGATGAGCAGTTCTTC	CASSLRKDEQFF	TRBV28	-	-	TRBJ2-1
TGTGCCAGCAGCGCCGGGACAGGGAAGAATGTGCAGTTCTTC	CASSAGTGKNVQFF	TRBV5-4	TRBD1	-	TRBJ2-1
TGTGCCAGCAGCTTACTATGGACTAGCGGGGAAGTTTACAATGAGCAGTTCTTC	CASSLLWTSGEVYNEQFF	TRBV7-2	TRBD2	-	TRBJ2-1
TGTGCCAGCAGCTCAACTAAGAACACCGGGGAGCTGTTTTTT	CASSSTKNTGELFF	TRBV7-3	-	-	TRBJ2-2
TGCGCCAGCAGCCAGTATACAGGGGGCTCTGAAGGAAACACCATATATTTT	CASSQYTGGSEGNTIYF	TRBV4-1	TRBD1	-	TRBJ1-3
TGTGCCAGTAGTATGGGGCAGAACAATCAGCCCCAGCATTTT	CASSMGQNNQPQHF	TRBV19	-	once	TRBJ1-5
TGCGCCAGCAGCCAAGGGGGGAGAACCTATAGCAATCAGCCCCAGCATTTT	CASSQGGRTYSNQPQHF	TRBV4-1	-	-	TRBJ1-5